One sample yielded the 23 T cell receptor beta chains listed below, sequenced in a study of Graves' ophthalmopathy and Graves' hyperthyroidism. The TCR beta CDR3 regions underwent amplification from RNA transcripts. Investigators did first-round RT-PCR with HTBI primers, then second-round multiplex PCR. TCRdb re-analysed the multiplex PCR reads in MiXCR, keeping a single row per CDR3 protein. This sample has more than 1,000,000 distinct CDR3 sequences, with about 40% found just once. Sequencing input: peripheral blood or thyroid tissue (not recorded which). The receptors derive from an adult man with Graves' hyperthyroidism.

The chain couples TRBV25-1 to TRBJ1-3; D gene ambiguous. CDR3 size: 14 residues. The V and J ends lost 5 bases and 0 bases respectively, with 8 bases between them. The germline V gene has CDR1 MGHDK and CDR2 SYGVNS. The CDR3 bases are TGTGCCAGCAGTCATGACAACTCTGGAAACACCATATATTTT. The encoded protein is CASSHDNSGNTIYF.

Ten or more counts support this clonotype. V and J are TRBV28 and TRBJ2-7; the D is unclear. In germline, CDR1 is MDHEN, CDR2 SYDVKM. CDR3 length equals 12 residues. V dropped 3 bases and J dropped 9 bases, with 12 bases sitting between them. CDR3 DNA: TGTGCCAGCAGTTTCCCGGGCCTAGGGCAGTACTTC. Amino acids: CASSFPGLGQYF.

Regarding this clonotype: This could be a read error, since a much larger clone is one nucleotide away. This CDR3 fails to terminate in the conserved phenylalanine or tryptophan, so it likely reflects a read error. The chain uses TRBV20-1 and TRBJ2-5, with a tentative D call TRBD2 (5 bases). CDR1 DFQATT and CDR2 SNEGSKA come from the germline V gene (reference sequence). The CDR3 extends over 12 amino acids. Trimming removed 5 bases from V and 3 bases from J, with 10 bases in between. As DNA, the CDR3 is TGCAGTGCTCCGGGATTTGAAGAGACCCAGTACCTC. As protein: CSAPGFEETQYL.

The chain combines TRBV7-9 with TRBJ2-5; 13 nucleotides agree with TRBD2. Trimming cost V 3 bases and J 3 bases; bases outside gene matches: 7. Germline V gene sequence: CDR1 SEHNR, CDR2 FQNEAQ (reference sequence). CDR3 size: 17 residues. The CDR3 protein is CASSLVPGLAGEETQYF. Written as DNA, the CDR3 is TGTGCCAGCAGCTTGGTCCCTGGACTAGCGGGGGAAGAGACCCAGTACTTC.

This clonotype was detected only a few times. The genes are TRBV5-5 and TRBJ2-7; D gene unclear. V dropped 4 bases and J dropped 7 bases, with 12 bases sitting between them. The CDR3 totals 12 residues. The germline CDR1 and CDR2 sequences are SGHKS and YYEKEE (reference sequence). This chain's CDR3 is CASSTNTGEQYF. As DNA, the CDR3 is TGTGCCAGCAGCACAAACACCGGGGAGCAGTACTTC.

Of note for this clonotype: Relative to the germline gene, one junction end is altered; a read error may explain this. The V call is TRBV12-3 or TRBV12-4, the J call TRBJ1-2; 12 bases fit TRBD1. The CDR3 is 17 residues long. For the CDR3, the DNA is TGTGCCAGCAGCTTAGTGCACGGGACAGGGGGCCTTGGGGGCTACACCTTC. Protein: CASSLVHGTGGLGGYTF.

The chain combines TRBV11-2 with TRBJ2-7; 7 bases match TRBD2. Per the germline V gene, CDR1 is SGHAT and CDR2 is FQNNGV. CDR3 length equals 15 residues. After removal of 0 bases from V and 3 bases from J, the junction contained 5 bases not matched to a gene. CDR3: CASSLEGRVDYEQYF. CDR3 in DNA: TGTGCCAGCAGCTTAGAGGGGAGGGTGGACTACGAGCAGTACTTC.

The chain links TRBV20-1 to TRBJ2-2, with 9 bases aligning to TRBD1. This CDR3 has 16 amino acids. Germline assignment: CDR1 DFQATT and CDR2 SNEGSKA (reference sequence). The J segment lost 4 bases and the V segment lost 3 bases, leaving 9 bases of the junction unmatched. This CDR3 is CSASALQGAGTGELFF. The CDR3 DNA reads as TGCAGTGCTAGTGCCCTACAGGGGGCCGGCACCGGGGAGCTGTTTTTT.

Ten or more counts support this clonotype. The V and J genes are TRBV24-1 and TRBJ2-5; no clear D gene. The V end lost 0 bases, the J end lost 5 bases, and 12 bases lay between the germline ends. CDR3 size: 15 residues. Germline V gene lookup returns CDR1 KGHDR and CDR2 SFDVKD. The DNA of the CDR3 is TGTGCCACCAGTGATTTGCAGGCCCCCTCGGAGACCCAGTACTTC. The encoded protein is CATSDLQAPSETQYF.

The chain carries TRBV29-1 and TRBJ2-3, with D hard to call. This CDR3 is 14 amino acids long. The V gene lost 6 bases and the J gene lost 4 bases, with 17 bases spanning the gap. The V gene's germline CDR1 is SQVTM and CDR2 ANQGSEA. This chain's CDR3 is CSVQQTGISDTQYF. The CDR3 nucleotides are TGCAGCGTCCAGCAGACGGGCATTTCAGATACGCAGTATTTT.

Comment on this clonotype: An end of the junction does not agree with germline; a read error may underlie this. V is TRBV29-1 and J is TRBJ1-2; tentatively, D is TRBD1 (6 bases). The CDR3 consists of 15 residues. Germline loops: CDR1 SQVTM, CDR2 ANQGSEA. CDR3 in amino acids: CASSLLKDRSYGYTF. CDR3 DNA sequence: TGTGCCAGCAGTCTCTTGAAGGACAGATCCTATGGCTACACCTTC.

This clonotype has at least ten counts. This chain uses TRBV10-3 with TRBJ1-4; no firm D call. From germline, CDR1 is ENHRY and CDR2 SYGVKD. The CDR3 runs to 15 residues. Trimming left V 2 bases short and J 4 bases short, with 11 bases between. For the CDR3, the DNA is TGTGCCATCAGTGAGAAGATTGGTGGTAATGAAAAACTGTTTTTT. This sequence encodes CAISEKIGGNEKLFF.

For this clonotype: Because it lacks the conserved phenylalanine or tryptophan at the end, this CDR3 is likely a read error. The DNA is left out, because the CDR3 cannot be placed on it with certainty; the CDR3 is given as TCRdb lists it. The genes are TRBV10-3 and TRBJ2-3; no check of the table's D call, TRBD1, against the DNA was made. Both ends counted, the CDR3 spans 9 residues. Germline CDR1 and CDR2: ENHRY and SYGVKD. CDR3 residues: CASSYSGTG.

In its sample, this clonotype was seen a few times. The chain has TRBV7-9 and TRBJ2-5; 9 nucleotides align to TRBD2. The CDR3 has 16 amino acids. Germline values: CDR1 SEHNR, CDR2 FQNEAQ (reference sequence). After removal of 4 bases from V and 1 base from J, the junction contained 7 bases not matched to a gene. The DNA of the CDR3 is TGTGCCAGCAGCTCGGTGCCTAGCGGGGCCCAAGAGACCCAGTACTTC. Translated, it gives CASSSVPSGAQETQYF.

Points on this clonotype: Sequence at one end of the junction differs from germline and may be a read error. The chain carries TRBV7-2 and TRBJ1-1; D unclear. The CDR3 has 14 amino acids. Germline CDR1 is SGHTA and CDR2 is FQGNSA. The CDR3 loop is CVSSLGTLNTEAFF. The CDR3 nucleotides read TGTGTCAGCAGCTTAGGAACACTGAACACTGAAGCTTTCTTT.

V usage is TRBV7-8 and J usage is TRBJ1-4, with D hard to call. This CDR3 is 15 amino acids long. Germline lookup yields CDR1 SGHVS and CDR2 FQNEAQ. Trimming pared 5 bases from V and 5 bases from J, leaving 15 bases between. CDR3 residues: CASSLPREKNEKLFF. The CDR3 bases are TGTGCCAGCAGCCTCCCCCGGGAGAAAAATGAAAAACTGTTTTTT.

The rearrangement uses TRBV5-6 and TRBJ2-7, with D possibly being TRBD1 (6 bases). The germline V gene has CDR1 SGHDT and CDR2 YYEEEE. The CDR3 has 14 amino acids. Trimming removed 4 bases at V and 2 bases at J, with 13 bases between. The CDR3 DNA is TGTGCCAGCAGCCCCGGACAGCCTCCCTACGAGCAGTACTTC. This gives the protein CASSPGQPPYEQYF.

The J gene is TRBJ1-2, the V gene TRBV10-2; 8 bases are a match to TRBD1. V dropped 10 bases and J dropped 2; count of bases not matched to a gene: 9. Looked up from germline, CDR1 is WSHSY and CDR2 is SAAADI. The CDR3 spans 14 residues. The DNA for the CDR3 is TGCGCCAACAGCGCCGGACAGGGAAACTATGGCTACACCTTC. The encoded protein is CANSAGQGNYGYTF.

There are many counts of this clonotype. The chain employs TRBV19 and TRBJ2-6, with 11 bases lining up with TRBD2. This CDR3 has 17 residues. V shed 4 bases, J shed 0 bases, and the junction held 2 bases outside the gene matches. CDR1 LNHDA and CDR2 SQIVND come from the germline V gene (reference sequence). The DNA of the CDR3 is TGTGCCAGTAGTAAGCTAGCGGGGGGCTCTGGGGCCAACGTCCTGACTTTC. Its protein is CASSKLAGGSGANVLTF.

This clonotype was seen at least ten times. The chain carries TRBV29-1 and TRBJ1-4; 8 nucleotides agree with TRBD1. After removal of 6 bases from V and 5 bases from J, the junction contained 2 bases not matched to a gene. CDR1 is SQVTM, CDR2 ANQGSEA, per germline. CDR3 size: 12 residues. Here the CDR3 reads CSVQGGNEKLFF. For the CDR3, the DNA is TGCAGCGTACAGGGGGGCAATGAAAAACTGTTTTTT. Looking up the rest from reference TRBV29-1 and TRBJ1-4 gives the full variable domain: SAVISQKPSRDICQRGTSLTIQCQVDSQVTMMFWYRQQPGQSLTLIATANQGSEATYESGFVIDKFPISRPNLTFSTLTVSNMSPEDSSIYLCSVQGGNEKLFFGSGTQLSVL.

Ten or more counts support this clonotype. V and J are TRBV5-6 and TRBJ1-5; a possible D gene is TRBD1 (5 bases). The CDR3 runs to 17 residues. The germline V and J ends were trimmed by 4 bases and 0 bases, with 17 bases remaining between them. From germline, CDR1 is SGHDT and CDR2 YYEEEE. The CDR3, as DNA: TGTGCCAGCAGCCGCGCTCGGGGACGAAATAGCAATCAGCCCCAGCATTTT. It specifies CASSRARGRNSNQPQHF.

In this sample, this clonotype turned up many times. The chain couples TRBV10-2 to TRBJ1-1; 7 bases line up with TRBD1. CDR1 and CDR2 (germline): WSHSY, SAAADI. This CDR3 has 14 residues. V was clipped by 8 bases and J by 5 bases; unmatched bases: 11. CDR3 nucleotides: TGCGCCAGCCTAGAGGGGGCACCCCGGACTGAAGCTTTCTTT. Its protein product is CASLEGAPRTEAFF.

The rearrangement joins TRBV18 to TRBJ1-2; no clear D gene. With 1 base removed from V and 6 bases from J, the gap between germline ends came to 6 bases. CDR1 is KGHSH and CDR2 is LQKENI in the germline V gene. This CDR3 has 12 residues. The CDR3 DNA reads TGTGCCAGCTCACCACAAGAGGATGGCTACACCTTC. Protein: CASSPQEDGYTF.